Described below is a single TCR beta chain sequence and its context. A single record per CDR3 protein comes from TCRdb applying MiXCR to the 5' RACE reads. The sample contains 100,000 to 150,000 distinct CDR3 sequences, 15% of which appear only once. Germline V lookup: CDR1 SSHAT, CDR2 FNYEAQ (reference sequence). V lost 6 bases to trimming and J lost 6 bases, with 11 bases between them. There are 13 residues in the CDR3. The sample originates from a study of early T cells in non-severe SARS-CoV-2 infection. Study information: Chains were not paired, and sequencing was done on bulk RNA from unsorted whole blood.

The sequence was collected from an adult who was a healthcare worker with PCR-confirmed SARS-CoV-2 infection or an uninfected control (not recorded which). The material sequenced was whole blood. The genes are TRBV7-7 and TRBJ2-2; maybe TRBD1 (6 bases). DNA of the CDR3: TGTGCCAGCAGACCCCCAGGGGCCGGGGAGCTGTTTTTT. Encoded protein: CASRPPGAGELFF.